The subject of this entry is one T cell receptor beta chain. V was trimmed by 5 bases and J by 7 bases, leaving 8 bases between them. The CDR3 consists of 11 residues. Per the germline V gene, CDR1 is SEHNR and CDR2 is FQNEAQ (reference sequence). Using a J-beta primer mix together with a sample-barcoded 5' primer, a second PCR was run for roughly 7 to 12 cycles. Sequencing of every sample gave 3 million or more CDR3-containing paired-end reads. TCRdb passed the 5' RACE reads through MiXCR, listing each CDR3 protein once. The data show about 750,000 distinct CDR3 sequences, with about 53% seen just once and about 42% held by the top ten. This entry belongs to a study of blood T cells in healthy people across ages.

Sequencing used blood. The J gene is TRBJ1-1, the V gene TRBV7-9; D is unclear. The TCR comes from a man aged 80 or over in good health. This chain's CDR3 is CASSPTFEAFF. CDR3 nucleotides: TGTGCCAGCAGCCCAACGTTTGAAGCTTTCTTT.